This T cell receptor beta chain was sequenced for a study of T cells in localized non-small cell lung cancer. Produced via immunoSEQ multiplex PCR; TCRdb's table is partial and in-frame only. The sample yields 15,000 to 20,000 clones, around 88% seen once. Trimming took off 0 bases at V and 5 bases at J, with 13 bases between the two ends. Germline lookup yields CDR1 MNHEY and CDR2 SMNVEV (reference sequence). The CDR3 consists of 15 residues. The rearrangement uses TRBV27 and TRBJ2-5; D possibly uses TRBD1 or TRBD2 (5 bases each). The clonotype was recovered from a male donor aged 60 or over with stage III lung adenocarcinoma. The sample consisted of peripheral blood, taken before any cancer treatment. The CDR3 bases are TGTGCCAGCAGTTTATCTGGACCGGGGCGGGAGACCCAGTACTTC. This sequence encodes CASSLSGPGRETQYF.